Included here is one T cell receptor (beta chain) sequence, with context. The target antigen is unknown. The length of the CDR3 is 17 residues. Germline V gene lookup returns CDR1 SGHDT and CDR2 YYEEEE. Trimming shortened V by 1 base and J by 0 bases, and 14 bases separated the two germline ends. The source of the sample is a study of T cell responses to AZD1222 COVID-19 vaccine. Study conclusions and caveats: Spike-specific TCR breadth and depth were elevated following two AZD1222 doses.

Using immunoSEQ multiplex PCR, the repertoire was profiled, and TCRdb retains in-frame clones only, with some absent. The data hold 100,000 to 150,000 clones, with approximately 83% observed a single time. The material was peripheral blood, obtained on day 0 of AZD1222 vaccination. The receptor comes from an adult in good health. The chain combines TRBV5-6 with TRBJ1-3, with D maybe TRBD1 (6 bases). The CDR3 reads CASSLRVQGHSGNTIYF. The DNA for the CDR3 is TGTGCCAGCAGCTTGAGAGTACAGGGCCACTCTGGAAACACCATATATTTT. Combining the CDR3 with reference TRBV5-6 and TRBJ1-3 gives the whole variable domain DAGVTQSPTHLIKTRGQQVTLRCSPKSGHDTVSWYQQALGQGPQFIFQYYEEEERQRGNFPDRFSGHQFPNYSSELNVNALLLGDSALYLCASSLRVQGHSGNTIYFGEGSWLTVV.